This T cell receptor (beta chain) emerged from a study of radiation and T cells in renal cell carcinoma. Stated time point: blood 2 weeks post-SBRT. Documented treatment: 15 Gy SBRT to primary tumor, nephrectomy 4 weeks later. Blood was sampled at baseline, 2 weeks and 4 weeks after SBRT. The tumor was a clear cell renal cell carcinoma. Only in-frame clones appear in the TCRdb table, and some are missing; sequencing was by immunoSEQ multiplex PCR. The sample lists 100,000 to 150,000 clones, approximately 90% occurring once. V lost 7 bases, J lost 8 bases, and 20 bases lay in between. Per the germline V gene, CDR1 is SNHLY and CDR2 is FYNNEI. The CDR3 contains 15 residues.

The specimen comprised blood, sampled from a patient whose treatment included radiotherapy and nephrectomy. The chain is built from TRBV2 and TRBJ2-2, with D perhaps TRBD1 (6 bases). This receptor was taken from a woman between 65 and 79 years old with renal cell carcinoma. CDR3 amino acids: CASIPSLGAGGELFF. The CDR3 DNA follows: TGTGCCAGCATCCCCTCGCTGGGGGCCGGGGGGGAGCTGTTTTTT.